These 24 T cell receptor beta chains were sequenced from one sample in a study of Ad26.COV2.S vaccination and SARS-CoV-2 variants. Profiling relied on immunoSEQ multiplex PCR, and the TCRdb table lists in-frame clones only, not all of them. The sample contains about 350,000 clones, about 87% of which appear only once. Treatment given: around 19 received Ad26.COV2.S at low or high dose, single or two shots; about five received placebo; per-sample allocation not given. Sampling occurred on day 63 after the first vaccine or placebo injection. The source material was peripheral blood, sampled in a trial of Ad26.COV2.S vaccine versus placebo. These receptors originate from a person aged 18 to 59 who received the Ad26.COV2.S COVID-19 vaccine or a placebo.

This rearrangement joins TRBV5-1 to TRBJ2-1; 7 nucleotides line up with TRBD2. The CDR3 contains 14 residues. Germline values: CDR1 SGHRS, CDR2 YFSETQ. V lost 0 bases to trimming and J lost 10 bases; unmatched junction nucleotides: 7. In nucleotides, the CDR3 is TGCGCCAGCAGCTTGGCCGGACGGGAGGAGGAGCAGTTCTTC. Amino acid sequence: CASSLAGREEEQFF. The variable domain in full, with the rest retrieved from reference TRBV5-1 and TRBJ2-1, is KAGVTQTPRYLIKTRGQQVTLSCSPISGHRSVSWYQQTPGQGLQFLFEYFSETQRNKGNFPGRFSGRQFSNSRSEMNVSTLELGDSALYLCASSLAGREEEQFFGPGTRLTVL.

V gene TRBV5-6 combines with J gene TRBJ1-5, with a weak D call TRBD1 (6 bases). The germline V gene has CDR1 SGHDT and CDR2 YYEEEE. The CDR3 totals 14 residues. The V end lost 4 bases, the J end lost 4 bases, and 12 bases lay between the germline ends. The CDR3 region is CASSRFTGNQPQHF. CDR3 nucleotide sequence: TGTGCCAGCAGCCGTTTTACAGGGAATCAGCCCCAGCATTTT.

The chain has TRBV3-1 (or the pseudogene TRBV3-2) and TRBJ1-3, with unresolved D. Trimming left V 6 bases short and J 0 bases short, with 12 bases between. CDR1 LGHDT and CDR2 YNNKEL come from the germline V gene (reference sequence). CDR3 size: 15 residues. In nucleotides, the CDR3 is TGTGCCAGCAGTCATTCATTGGGCTCTGGAAACACCATATATTTT. It encodes CASSHSLGSGNTIYF.

The J gene is TRBJ1-1, the V gene TRBV11-2; possible D gene TRBD1, 6 bases. Per germline, CDR1 SGHAT and CDR2 FQNNGV. The CDR3 is made up of 19 amino acids. Trimming shortened V by 1 base and J by 1 base, and 22 bases separated the two germline ends. The CDR3 region has the DNA TGTGCCAGCAGCTTAGCATTCGGGGGGACATGGGTCCGGAACACTGAAGCTTTCTTT. Residues: CASSLAFGGTWVRNTEAFF.

CDR3 loop: CASSVVAGELEQFF. As DNA, the CDR3 is TGTGCCAGCAGCGTAGTAGCGGGAGAACTTGAGCAGTTCTTC. The chain employs TRBV9 and TRBJ2-1; 9 nucleotides match TRBD2. V lost 0 bases, J lost 9 bases, and 4 bases stayed unmatched. The length of the CDR3 is 14 residues. The germline gives CDR1 SGDLS, CDR2 YYNGEE.

The rearrangement joins TRBV20-1 to TRBJ2-3; D is ambiguous. The CDR3 contains 15 residues. CDR1 is DFQATT and CDR2 is SNEGSKA in the germline V gene (reference sequence). Deletions cut 3 bases from V and 0 bases from J, with 13 bases between. CDR3 protein: CSASVAIKSTDTQYF. Here the CDR3 DNA reads TGCAGTGCTAGTGTCGCGATCAAGAGCACAGATACGCAGTATTTT.

J is TRBJ2-4 and V is TRBV7-6; possibly TRBD2 for D (5 bases). The V end was cut by 1 base, the J end by 7 bases, with 14 bases between. The germline V gene has CDR1 SGHVS and CDR2 FNYEAQ. The CDR3 totals 15 residues. The CDR3 nucleotides are TGTGCCAGCAGCTTAGGTCACGGGGATGGGAACATTCAGTACTTC. Translation: CASSLGHGDGNIQYF.

Notes on this clone: An end of the junction does not agree with germline; a read error may underlie this. V usage is TRBV5-4 and J usage is TRBJ2-2; TRBD2 might be the D (5 bases). The CDR3 is 11 amino acids. Germline CDR1 SGHNT, CDR2 YYREEE (reference sequence). The CDR3 DNA follows: TGTGCCAGCCTTAAGGACGGGGAGCTGTCTTTT. Translating gives CASLKDGELSF.

This chain uses TRBV7-3 with TRBJ2-1; TRBD2 matches 10 bases. The CDR3 runs to 16 residues. J lost 10 bases, V lost 0 bases, and 9 bases had no gene match. Germline V CDR1 and CDR2: SGHTA, FQGTGA. CDR3 in amino acids: CASSLTRLAGVEEQFF. CDR3 DNA sequence: TGTGCCAGCAGCTTAACCCGGCTAGCGGGAGTGGAGGAGCAGTTCTTC. The variable domain in full, completed from reference TRBV7-3 and TRBJ2-1, reads GAGVSQTPSNKVTEKGKYVELRCDPISGHTALYWYRQSLGQGPEFLIYFQGTGAADDSGLPNDRFFAVRPEGSVSTLKIQRTERGDSAVYLCASSLTRLAGVEEQFFGPGTRLTVL.

The chain carries TRBV28 and TRBJ1-5; 8 bases fit TRBD1. Per the germline V gene, CDR1 is MDHEN and CDR2 is SYDVKM. V gave up 8 bases and J gave up 0 bases; unmatched junction bases: 6. The CDR3 is 15 residues long. This chain's CDR3 is CASQGAPYSNQPQHF. The CDR3 DNA follows: TGTGCCAGCCAGGGGGCTCCCTATAGCAATCAGCCCCAGCATTTT.

This chain joins TRBV2 and TRBJ1-6; possible D gene TRBD1, 5 bases. Germline V gives CDR1 SNHLY, CDR2 FYNNEI. V shed 9 bases and J shed 3 bases, with 15 bases lying between them. CDR3 length: 15 residues. This CDR3 is CARGRKSNYNSPLHF. For the CDR3, the DNA is TGTGCCAGGGGGCGGAAGTCTAACTATAATTCACCCCTCCACTTT. The complete variable domain, with remaining parts taken from reference TRBV2 and TRBJ1-6, reads EPEVTQTPSHQVTQMGQEVILRCVPISNHLYFYWYRQILGQKVEFLVSFYNNEISEKSEIFDDQFSVERPDGSNFTLKIRSTKLEDSAMYFCARGRKSNYNSPLHFGNGTRLTVT.

The J gene is TRBJ1-2, the V gene TRBV12-5, with D perhaps matching TRBD1 (5 bases). There are 17 residues in the CDR3. The germline gives CDR1 LGHNT, CDR2 FRNRAP. The V gene lost 0 bases and the J gene lost 6 bases, with 20 bases spanning the gap. As DNA, the CDR3 is TGTGCTAGTGGTTTGGTAGTTGGGGCGGGGGGAAGGCATGGCTACACCTTC. This sequence encodes CASGLVVGAGGRHGYTF.

The J gene is TRBJ2-1, the V gene TRBV7-9; TRBD1 matches 11 bases. This CDR3 region has 14 residues. With 7 bases clipped from V and 6 bases from J, the junction kept 5 bases outside the gene matches. The V gene's germline CDR1 is SEHNR and CDR2 FQNEAQ (reference sequence). CDR3 DNA: TGTGCCAGCACTAGGACAGGGGGCCTCAATGAGCAGTTCTTC. Protein sequence: CASTRTGGLNEQFF.

This clone has only a few counts. The rearrangement uses TRBV28 and TRBJ1-1; 7 bases match TRBD1. The CDR3 spans 14 residues. Unmatched junction bases numbered 5, after V lost 2 bases and J lost 5 bases. Germline lookup yields CDR1 MDHEN and CDR2 SYDVKM. CDR3: CASSLEGAGTEAFF. The CDR3 bases are TGTGCCAGCAGTTTAGAGGGGGCGGGTACTGAAGCTTTCTTT.

This clone has only a few counts. The chain links TRBV7-9 to TRBJ1-1; D perhaps matches TRBD1 (5 bases). CDR1 is SEHNR and CDR2 is FQNEAQ in the germline V gene (reference sequence). There are 11 residues in the CDR3. V dropped 8 bases and J dropped 6 bases, with 10 bases sitting between them. The CDR3 here is CASSGTAEAFF. The CDR3 coding sequence is TGTGCCAGCTCCGGGACGGCTGAAGCTTTCTTT.

The chain recombines TRBV6-4 with TRBJ1-1, with a weak D call TRBD1 (5 bases). The CDR3 runs 13 residues. V was pared by 3 bases and J by 2 bases, with 7 bases between. Germline CDR1 MRHNA, CDR2 SNTAGT. The CDR3 spells CASSERTNTEAFF. CDR3 in DNA: TGTGCCAGCAGTGAAAGGACAAACACTGAAGCTTTCTTT.

The rearrangement joins TRBV6-5 to TRBJ2-7; D remains unclear. The germline CDR1 and CDR2 sequences are MNHEY and SVGAGI. Trimming stripped 1 base from V and 6 bases from J, with 4 bases between. The CDR3 is made up of 11 amino acids. The DNA of the CDR3 is TGTGCCAGCAGTTACTTTTCCGAGCAGTACTTC. Protein: CASSYFSEQYF.

J is TRBJ2-7 and V is TRBV28; no clear D. Trimming cost V 1 base and J 4 bases, with 5 bases left between them. There are 12 residues in the CDR3. Germline V gene data show CDR1 as MDHEN and CDR2 as SYDVKM. The CDR3 DNA follows: TGTGCCAGCAGTTTATTCGGGTACGAGCAGTACTTC. As protein: CASSLFGYEQYF.

The chain links TRBV2 to TRBJ2-7; D may correspond to TRBD1 or TRBD2 (5 bases each). From germline, CDR1 is SNHLY and CDR2 FYNNEI. V was cut by 6 bases and J by 5 bases, with 14 bases left in between. There are 13 residues in the CDR3. The CDR3 DNA reads TGTGCCAGCAGGATAGAGGGGTATAACGAGCAGTACTTC. Encoded protein: CASRIEGYNEQYF.

On this clone: This sample also contains other DNA sequences that code for the same CDR3. The gene calls are TRBV5-1 and TRBJ2-2, with D uncertain. Germline CDR1 SGHRS, CDR2 YFSETQ. Deletions cut 0 bases from V and 1 base from J, with 1 base between. CDR3 size: 13 residues. For the CDR3, the DNA is TGCGCCAGCAGCTTGGGGAACACCGGGGAGCTGTTTTTT. Encoded protein: CASSLGNTGELFF.

The rearrangement uses TRBV11-2 and TRBJ2-5; tentatively, D is TRBD1 (5 bases). This CDR3 has 11 amino acids. With 5 bases removed from V and 4 bases from J, the gap between germline ends came to 5 bases. Germline V gene sequence: CDR1 SGHAT, CDR2 FQNNGV. The CDR3 sequence: CASSQGETQYF. The CDR3 region has the DNA TGTGCCAGCAGCCAGGGAGAGACCCAGTACTTC.

The rearrangement uses TRBV4-2 and TRBJ2-1, with 14 bases matching TRBD2. The germline V gene has CDR1 LGHNA and CDR2 YNFKEQ. The CDR3 runs 21 residues. V shed 3 bases and J 4 bases; nucleotides not matched to a gene: 17. CDR3 nucleotide sequence: TGTGCCAGCAGCCAGCCTCCCGGGACTAGCGGGGGCCCATCGGGATACAATGAGCAGTTCTTC. Residues: CASSQPPGTSGGPSGYNEQFF.

The rearrangement uses TRBV7-2 and TRBJ2-3, with D unclear. Germline V CDR1 and CDR2: SGHTA, FQGNSA. Trimming left V 2 bases short and J 6 bases short, with 18 bases between. This CDR3 has 16 residues. CDR3 loop: CASSLRVGGGVDTQYF. The CDR3 DNA reads TGTGCCAGCAGCTTACGAGTAGGCGGCGGCGTGGATACGCAGTATTTT.

CDR3 region: CACVGGRYEKLFF. The CDR3, as DNA: TGTGCCTGCGTGGGGGGTCGTTATGAAAAACTGTTTTTT. The chain carries TRBV30 and TRBJ1-4; tentatively, D is TRBD1 (5 bases). CDR1 GTSNPN and CDR2 SVGIG come from the germline V gene (reference sequence). The V and J ends lost 6 bases and 6 bases respectively, with 14 bases between them. CDR3 size: 13 residues.